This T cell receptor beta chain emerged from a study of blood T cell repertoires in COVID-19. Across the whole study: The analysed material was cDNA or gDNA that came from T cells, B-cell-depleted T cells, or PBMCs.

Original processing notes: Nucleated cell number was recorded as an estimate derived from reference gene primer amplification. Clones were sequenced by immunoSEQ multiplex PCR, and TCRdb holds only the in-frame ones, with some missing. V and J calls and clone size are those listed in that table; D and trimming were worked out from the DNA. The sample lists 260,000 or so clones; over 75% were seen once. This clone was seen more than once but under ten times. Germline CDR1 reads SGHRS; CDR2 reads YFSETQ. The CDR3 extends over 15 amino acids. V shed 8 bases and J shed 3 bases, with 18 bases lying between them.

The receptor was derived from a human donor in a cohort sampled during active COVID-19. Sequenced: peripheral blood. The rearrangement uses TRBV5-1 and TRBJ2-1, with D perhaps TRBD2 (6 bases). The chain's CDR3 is CASLPGDFLYNEQFF. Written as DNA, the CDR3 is TGCGCCAGTCTACCGGGAGACTTCCTCTACAATGAGCAGTTCTTC. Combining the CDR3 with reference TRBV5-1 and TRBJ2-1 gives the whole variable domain KAGVTQTPRYLIKTRGQQVTLSCSPISGHRSVSWYQQTPGQGLQFLFEYFSETQRNKGNFPGRFSGRQFSNSRSEMNVSTLELGDSALYLCASLPGDFLYNEQFFGPGTRLTVL.